The rows below give T cell receptor beta chains drawn from one sample of a study of blood T cell repertoires in COVID-19. Assay used: immunoSEQ multiplex PCR; TCRdb lists only in-frame clones, some missing. The sample contains just over 300,000 clones, about nine tenths of which appear only once. The sequenced material came from PBMCs or T cells enriched from blood (not recorded which). Receptors originate from a man younger than 45 who had recovered from COVID-19. CDR3s include the opening cysteine and the closing phenylalanine or tryptophan. The D gene is left open where the match is weak. Clone size is stated in some rows and not others, as once, few, many or a class when expanded.

cdr3_nt cdr3_aa v_call clone_size d_call j_call cdr3_length
TGTGCCAGCAGCCAGACAGGGGGACAATCACCCCTCCACTTT CASSQTGGQSPLHF TRBV3-1/TRBV3-2 NA TRBD1 TRBJ1-6 14
TGTGCCAGTAGTATAGGGCAGTATGGCTACACCTTC CASSIGQYGYTF TRBV19 few NA TRBJ1-2 12
TGTGCCAGCAGCCCAGGGGACGGGCCCCAGCATTTT CASSPGDGPQHF TRBV3-1/TRBV3-2 NA NA TRBJ1-5 12
TGCGCCAGCAGCTTTGAACAGGGGCACTATGGCTACACCTTC CASSFEQGHYGYTF TRBV5-1 NA TRBD1 TRBJ1-2 14
TGTGCCAGCAGCTTAGACTCCCGGGAGCAGTACTTC CASSLDSREQYF TRBV7-8 NA NA TRBJ2-7 12
TGCGCCAGCAGCTTGGCGGGACAGGTTAGCAATCAGCCCCAGCATTTT CASSLAGQVSNQPQHF TRBV5-1 NA TRBD1 TRBJ1-5 16
TGCGCCAGCAGCCAACCAGGGACAGGGGGCCAAAACATTCAGTACTTC CASSQPGTGGQNIQYF TRBV4-1 NA TRBD1 TRBJ2-4 16
TGTGCCAGCATCCGCTACCGACAGGGGGTTGAAGCTTTCTTT CASIRYRQGVEAFF TRBV6-4 NA TRBD1 TRBJ1-1 14
TGTGCCAGCAGTGAAGTGGGAGCTAACTATGGCTACACCTTC CASSEVGANYGYTF TRBV6-1 NA NA TRBJ1-2 14
TGTGCCAGCAGTGCGCAGGGTGTGGACACTGAAGCTTTCTTT CASSAQGVDTEAFF TRBV9 NA NA TRBJ1-1 14
TGTGCCAGCAGAGACCTCACAGGACACCCCAGGACACCCCTCCACTTT CASRDLTGHPRTPLHF TRBV2 NA NA TRBJ1-6 16
TGCAGCGGGAGAGTTGGGAACACTGAAGCTTTCTTT CSGRVGNTEAFF TRBV29-1 NA NA TRBJ1-1 12
TGTGCCAGCAGCCTGACGGACAGGTCCCTCGAGGAGCAGTACTTC CASSLTDRSLEEQYF TRBV5-4 NA TRBD1 TRBJ2-7 15
TGTGCCTGGAGTGTACCCAGCCAGGCTGAAAAACTGTTTTTT CAWSVPSQAEKLFF TRBV30 few NA TRBJ1-4 14
TGTGCCAGCAGTGACGTCGGGAAGGAGCAGTACTTC CASSDVGKEQYF TRBV25-1 many NA TRBJ2-7 12
TGTGCCAGCAGTCCCCAGGGGACAACGAATTCACCCCTCCACTTT CASSPQGTTNSPLHF TRBV6-1 NA NA TRBJ1-6 15
TGTGCCAGTAGTGTAGCGGGAGGACACCGGGATGAGCAGTTCTTC CASSVAGGHRDEQFF TRBV19 once TRBD2 TRBJ2-1 15
TGTGCCAGCAGCTTTTCACGGGTCCCCAACACCGGGGAGCTGTTTTTT CASSFSRVPNTGELFF TRBV7-2 many NA TRBJ2-2 16
TGTGCCAGCAGCTTGGGGGCGGGGATCTATGGCTACACCTTC CASSLGAGIYGYTF TRBV5-5 NA NA TRBJ1-2 14
TGTGCCAGCAGTTTAAAGTCCAGTGGCAGGTCGAGCTCCTATAATTCACCCCTCCACTTT CASSLKSSGRSSSYNSPLHF TRBV27 NA NA TRBJ1-6 20
TGTGCCAGCTCGGTTGGCTCGCTGAACACTGAAGCTTTCTTT CASSVGSLNTEAFF TRBV18 NA NA TRBJ1-1 14
TGTGCCAGCAGTTACTGGCAGCGGAATAATTCACCCCTCCACTTT CASSYWQRNNSPLHF TRBV6-5 NA NA TRBJ1-6 15
TGTGCCAGCAGCCAAGTAACTCACCCCTATGGCTACACCTTC CASSQVTHPYGYTF TRBV3-1/TRBV3-2 NA NA TRBJ1-2 14
TGCGCCAGCAGGCCCCTGACAGGGGACTATGGCTACACCTTC CASRPLTGDYGYTF TRBV5-1 NA TRBD1 TRBJ1-2 14
TGCGCCAGCAGCCAAGTCGCGGGCCAGACCTACGAGCAGTACTTC CASSQVAGQTYEQYF TRBV4-1 NA NA TRBJ2-7 15
TGTGCCAGCAGTCTCGAGACTGAAGCTTTCTTT CASSLETEAFF TRBV5-6 NA NA TRBJ1-1 11
TGTGCCAGCAGCCAAGACGAACTACGACAGGGGTACAATGAGCAGTTCTTC CASSQDELRQGYNEQFF TRBV3-1/TRBV3-2 NA TRBD1 TRBJ2-1 17
TGTGCCAGCAGTTACGCGGGGCGGACCGGGGAGCTGTTTTTT CASSYAGRTGELFF TRBV6-5 once NA TRBJ2-2 14
TGTGCCAGCAGCCAAGTCGGAGAGAACACTGAAGCTTTCTTT CASSQVGENTEAFF TRBV4-2 NA NA TRBJ1-1 14
TGTGCCAGTAGTATTACTAGCGGGGGGGCCACAGATACGCAGTATTTT CASSITSGGATDTQYF TRBV19 NA TRBD2 TRBJ2-3 16
TGTGCCAGCATGCGGGGCTCCTCTGGGGCCAACGTCCTGACTTTC CASMRGSSGANVLTF TRBV6-6 NA NA TRBJ2-6 15
TGTGCCAGCAGCTTAGATCGGGGGGGAGGTAATTCACCCCTCCACTTT CASSLDRGGGNSPLHF TRBV11-2 NA NA TRBJ1-6 16
TGTGCCAGCAGCCCCACTGGCTCCTACGAGCAGTACTTC CASSPTGSYEQYF TRBV7-9 NA NA TRBJ2-7 13
TGCGCCAGCAGTGAGACAGGGGCTACTGAAGCTTTCTTT CASSETGATEAFF TRBV10-2 NA TRBD1 TRBJ1-1 13
TGTGCCAGCTATTGGACCACGGGACAGGGAGAAACGGGCTACACCTTC CASYWTTGQGETGYTF TRBV28 NA TRBD1 TRBJ1-2 16
TGTGCCAGCAAATTCGGACGGACTAGCGCTAGCGGGGAGCTGTTTTTT CASKFGRTSASGELFF TRBV27 NA TRBD2 TRBJ2-2 16
TGTGCCAGCACAACCGGGACAGGTGAAAAACTGTTTTTT CASTTGTGEKLFF TRBV27 NA TRBD1 TRBJ1-4 13